Sequencing of this T cell receptor beta chain was carried out in a study of blood T cell repertoires in COVID-19 (dated by TCRdb to the early 2020s). Notes on the research overall: Collaborator samples came from the United States, Italy and Spain and covered acute and convalescent phases of COVID-19. The material from the prospective study consisted of cDNA or gDNA derived from T cells, B-cell-depleted T cells, or PBMCs. The dataset comprised deeply sampled blood TCRbeta repertoires from subjects exposed to, actively infected with, or recovered from COVID-19. The repertoires were released in a freely available public database intended as a resource for research on the immune response to SARS-CoV-2. The samples were drawn from two sources: the first 160 participants of the ongoing ImmuneRACE study, and 1,200 or so subjects contributed by 6 global collaborators. Sample metadata almost always included a de-identified subject ID, COVID-19 status, age in years and sex. HLA class I and class II types, where available, came from metadata supplied by the sample provider rather than from assay-based typing. General conclusions and limits of the study: The amount of clinical and demographic metadata varied by source and participant and was provided uncurated.

Concerning this clone: It lacks a known antigen. No quality values exist for individual bases; no much larger clone is one base distant.

Enrolling through a virtual design, the prospective study's participants ranged in age from roughly 18 to 100 years and lived across 20 to 25 United States geographic areas. Cohort assignment in the prospective study relied on participant-reported clinical history from a screening survey and a study questionnaire. In the prospective study, whole blood, serum and a nasopharyngeal or oropharyngeal swab were collected from each participant by mobile phlebotomists. Prospective study participants could optionally give additional blood draws and questionnaires over a 2-month period. Before DNA extraction, blood samples from the prospective study were shipped at room temperature or frozen. From the cysteine up to the phenylalanine, the CDR3 has a length of 17 residues. CDR3 DNA is the only sequence kept; it has 51 bases, read in frame from the first base. TCRbeta CDR3 regions were amplified from genomic DNA by means of the immunoSEQ Assay, a bias-controlled multiplex PCR. On the authors' methods: Within the assay, amplification of reference gene primers was used to estimate how many nucleated cells each sample contained. To quantify the absolute abundance of each unique TCRbeta CDR3 rearrangement, sequence reads were collapsed and filtered. Productive Simpson clonality was computed per sample as the square root of Simpson's diversity index over productive rearrangements. The source is immuneACCESS, and TCRdb retained only in-frame sequences with V and J called. Part of the clones is not carried over; for the studies checked, unresolved V genes explain less than half of this, and the remainder is unexplained. From that table come the V and J calls and clone size; the DNA was used to work out D and trimming. The sample table holds about 440,000 clones, of which 87% were seen once. The ten largest clones represent roughly 1.8% of the sample.

The receptor's source is a young woman with acute COVID-19. The sequenced sample was PBMCs or T cells enriched from blood (not recorded which). This sequence uses TRBV21-1 and TRBJ1-1; TRBD1, the table's D call, was not compared with the DNA. TRBV21-1 is classified as a pseudogene. The CDR3 region: CASSKGLGQRAGTEAFF. The bases read TGTGCCAGCAGCAAAGGACTGGGACAAAGGGCGGGCACTGAAGCTTTCTTT.